This T cell receptor (beta chain) was sequenced in a study of cytomegalovirus exposure and HLA in healthy donors. Study outcomes and limitations: Confirmation was obtained in vitro that a few CMV-associated chains are specific for CMV antigens. As was reported, the classifier diagnosed cytomegalovirus status with high specificity and sensitivity.

This clone has only a few counts. Its matching antigen is unknown. Germline V CDR1 and CDR2: LGHNA, YNFKEQ. The CDR3 covers 14 residues. V lost 8 bases, J lost 0 bases, and 11 bases lay in between. TCRdb's copy holds only in-frame clones and misses some; the assay was immunoSEQ multiplex PCR. This repertoire shows approximately 190,000 clones, approximately 82% found once; its top ten account for 10% to 15%. This chain joins TRBV4-2 and TRBJ1-5; a possible D gene is TRBD1 (5 bases). The TCR comes from a woman aged 25 to 45 in good health and CMV-seropositive. The sample taken for sequencing was PBMCs. As DNA, the CDR3 is TGTGCCAGCCGTCAGGGAAATAGCAATCAGCCCCAGCATTTT. Its protein is CASRQGNSNQPQHF.